Below are 12 T cell receptor beta chains sequenced from a single sample in a study of metastatic and nonmetastatic thyroid tumors (dated by TCRdb to the early 2020s). No treatment had been received by any patient before thyroid surgery. The receptor library was made with PCR. Sequencing was performed on an Illumina HiSeq 4000. TCRdb's own reprocessing of the public reads used fastp at Q25 and MiXCR and kept productive beta chains. The sample table lists 45,000 to 50,000 clones, under 25% of them with a count of one. The ten largest clones capture around 3.2% of the sample. The sequencing input was blood. These TCRs come from a male donor with papillary thyroid cancer or a benign thyroid nodule (not recorded which). Some clones in this sample may be carry-over from other donors' samples.

At least ten counts were recorded for this clone. The chain uses TRBV15 and TRBJ1-5; D remains unclear. Deletions cut 0 bases from V and 3 bases from J, with 9 bases between. Germline values: CDR1 LNHNV, CDR2 YYDKDF (reference sequence). This CDR3 has 15 amino acids. Here the CDR3 reads CATSRDLAINQPQHF. CDR3 coding DNA: TGTGCCACCAGCAGAGATTTGGCAATCAATCAGCCCCAGCATTTT.

In the case of this clone: This may stem from a read error, because a much larger clone lies one nucleotide away. The chain uses TRBV7-6 and TRBJ1-4, with D uncertain. This CDR3 is built from 14 residues. Germline CDR1 is SGHVS and CDR2 is FNYEAQ. CDR3 DNA sequence: TGTGCCATCAGCTTAGTCGGGAGCGGTGAAAAACTGTTTTTT. This codes for CAISLVGSGEKLFF.

This clone was counted many times. V usage is TRBV2 and J usage is TRBJ2-5; TRBD2 matches at 10 bases. The CDR3 consists of 15 residues. V gave up 2 bases and J gave up 5 bases; unmatched junction bases: 5. Germline values: CDR1 SNHLY, CDR2 FYNNEI. This CDR3 is CASSERAGGVETQYF. The CDR3 DNA follows: TGTGCCAGCAGTGAAAGAGCGGGAGGGGTGGAGACCCAGTACTTC.

The CDR3 DNA reads TGTGCCAGCAGCTTAGCGGCGGGGGGCCTCACCGGGGAGCTGTTTTTT. This encodes CASSLAAGGLTGELFF. This rearrangement joins TRBV7-8 to TRBJ2-2; 8 bases are a match to TRBD2. Germline V gene data show CDR1 as SGHVS and CDR2 as FQNEAQ. This CDR3 comprises 16 residues. Unmatched junction bases numbered 4, after V lost 0 bases and J lost 4 bases.

This chain uses TRBV20-1 with TRBJ2-1; 7 bases are shared with TRBD1. V was clipped by 6 bases and J by 6 bases; unmatched bases: 5. Germline V gene data show CDR1 as DFQATT and CDR2 as SNEGSKA (reference sequence). The CDR3 has 12 residues. CDR3 in DNA: TGCAGTGCGAGACGACAGGGCAATGAGCAGTTCTTC. Protein sequence: CSARRQGNEQFF.

This clone was counted at least ten times. This chain uses TRBV20-1 with TRBJ2-2, with D hard to call. The CDR3 sequence is 14 residues long. CDR1 is DFQATT, CDR2 SNEGSKA, per germline (reference sequence). The ends were cut back, 4 bases at V and 1 base at J, with 10 bases in the middle. The CDR3 DNA is TGCAGTGCTACCGGACCCCTGAACACCGGGGAGCTGTTTTTT. Translated: CSATGPLNTGELFF.

The V and J genes are TRBV20-1 and TRBJ1-1; D remains unclear. V lost 0 bases and J lost 1, with 15 bases in between. From germline, CDR1 is DFQATT and CDR2 SNEGSKA (reference sequence). CDR3 length: 16 amino acids. CDR3 DNA sequence: TGCAGTGCTAGAGATCTGGGCAGGAGCTGGAACACTGAAGCTTTCTTT. Translating it yields CSARDLGRSWNTEAFF.

This clone showed up just a few times. The chain is built from TRBV27 and TRBJ2-1, with D possibly being TRBD1 (7 bases). V shed 2 bases and J shed 4 bases, with 12 bases lying between them. The V gene's germline CDR1 is MNHEY and CDR2 SMNVEV (reference sequence). CDR3 length: 15 residues. CDR3 protein: CASSLGAGGYNEQFF. CDR3 in DNA: TGTGCCAGCAGTTTAGGGGCAGGGGGGTACAATGAGCAGTTCTTC.

This clone appeared many times. The genes are TRBV12-3 or TRBV12-4 and TRBJ2-2; D is uncertain. V gave up 6 bases and J gave up 0 bases, with 5 bases separating them. This CDR3 has 13 residues. The CDR3 DNA follows: TGTGCCAGCAGGCCGGCGAACACCGGGGAGCTGTTTTTT. Its translation is CASRPANTGELFF.

The chain has TRBV4-1 and TRBJ2-7, with 11 bases identical to TRBD2. Per the germline V gene, CDR1 is MGHRA and CDR2 is YSYEKL. The CDR3 loop spans 15 amino acids. V lost 4 bases to trimming and J lost 0 bases; unmatched junction nucleotides: 2. Here the CDR3 reads CASSRLAGSSYEQYF. Here the CDR3 DNA reads TGCGCCAGCAGCCGACTAGCGGGAAGCTCCTACGAGCAGTACTTC.

The chain has TRBV6-1 and TRBJ2-2; D gene ambiguous. V gave up 4 bases and J gave up 5 bases, with 8 bases separating them. The CDR3 runs to 13 residues. From germline, CDR1 is MNHNS and CDR2 SASEGT. The CDR3 nucleotides read TGTGCCAGCAGTGTAACCCTAACCGGGGAGCTGTTTTTT. Protein: CASSVTLTGELFF.

J is TRBJ2-7 and V is TRBV6-5, with TRBD1 matching over 10 bases. This CDR3 comprises 15 residues. V lost 0 bases and J lost 7; bases outside the gene matches: 6. Per the germline V gene, CDR1 is MNHEY and CDR2 is SVGAGI. CDR3 in DNA: TGTGCCAGCAGTTACTCAGGGACAGGGGATGGGGAGCAGTACTTC. Its translation: CASSYSGTGDGEQYF.